A single count supports the clone carrying this TCR beta chain. This sample was included in a study of blood T cell repertoires in COVID-19. CDR3 length equals 13 residues. Per germline, CDR1 SQVTM and CDR2 ANQGSEA. V was trimmed by 6 bases and J by 6 bases, leaving 16 bases between them. Some clones are missing from TCRdb's copy, which holds only in-frame ones; the method was immunoSEQ multiplex PCR. The table lists about 180,000 clones, 80% to 90% of them singletons. This clonotype was sampled from a human donor with active or convalescent COVID-19. The donor label of this sample is uncertain. Material: peripheral blood. This chain connects TRBV29-1 to TRBJ2-3; D is perhaps TRBD1 (5 bases). CDR3 sequence (DNA): TGCAGCGTCCAGGGCGTGATTAGGGATACGCAGTATTTT. It is translated as CSVQGVIRDTQYF.